Sequencing of this T cell receptor beta chain was carried out in a study of T cell changes during pregnancy in multiple sclerosis. Germline CDR1 and CDR2: GTSNPN and SVGIG (reference sequence). CDR3 length: 15 amino acids. V lost 0 bases, J lost 1 base, and 5 bases stayed unmatched. The table came from immunoSEQ multiplex PCR; TCRdb's copy has only in-frame clones and leaves some out. The table lists around 50,000 clones, 93% of them singletons. The origin of this receptor is a female donor with multiple sclerosis, enrolled in a pregnancy study. This rearrangement joins TRBV30 to TRBJ1-2, with 7 bases lining up with TRBD1. This sample comprised CD8+ T cells from peripheral blood mononuclear cells, obtained in the second trimester of pregnancy. The CDR3 region has the DNA TGTGCCTGGAGTGTACCCAGGGGGATTAACTATGGCTACACCTTC. It translates to CAWSVPRGINYGYTF.